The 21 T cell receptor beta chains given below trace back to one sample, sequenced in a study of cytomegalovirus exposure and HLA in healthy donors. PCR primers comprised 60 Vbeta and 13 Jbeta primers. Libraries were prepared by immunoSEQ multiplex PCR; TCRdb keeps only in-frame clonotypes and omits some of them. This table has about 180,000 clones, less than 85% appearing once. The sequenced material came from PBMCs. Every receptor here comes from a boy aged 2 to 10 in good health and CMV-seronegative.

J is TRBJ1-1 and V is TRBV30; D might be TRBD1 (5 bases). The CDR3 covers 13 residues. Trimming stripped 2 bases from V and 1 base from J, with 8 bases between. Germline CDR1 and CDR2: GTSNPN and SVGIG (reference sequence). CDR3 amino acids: CAWSSTGNTEAFF. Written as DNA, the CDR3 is TGTGCCTGGAGTTCCACAGGGAACACTGAAGCTTTCTTT.

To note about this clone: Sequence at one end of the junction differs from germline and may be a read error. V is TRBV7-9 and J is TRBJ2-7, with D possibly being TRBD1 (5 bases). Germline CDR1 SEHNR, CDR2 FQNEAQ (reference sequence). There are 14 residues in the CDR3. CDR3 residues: CSSSLDLRVHEQYF. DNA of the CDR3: TGTTCCAGCAGCTTAGACCTCAGGGTCCACGAGCAGTACTTC.

The CDR3 sequence: CASSFGDSGNTIYF. The CDR3 DNA reads TGTGCCAGCAGCTTCGGAGACTCTGGAAACACCATATATTTT. The chain has TRBV7-9 and TRBJ1-3; D unclear. This CDR3 is built from 14 residues. V lost 3 bases to trimming and J lost 0 bases, with 6 bases between them. From germline, CDR1 is SEHNR and CDR2 FQNEAQ (reference sequence). Based on the CDR3 plus reference TRBV7-9 and TRBJ1-3, the full variable domain is DTGVSQNPRHKITKRGQNVTFRCDPISEHNRLYWYRQTLGQGPEFLTYFQNEAQLEKSRLLSDRFSAERPKGSFSTLEIQRTEQGDSAMYLCASSFGDSGNTIYFGEGSWLTVV.

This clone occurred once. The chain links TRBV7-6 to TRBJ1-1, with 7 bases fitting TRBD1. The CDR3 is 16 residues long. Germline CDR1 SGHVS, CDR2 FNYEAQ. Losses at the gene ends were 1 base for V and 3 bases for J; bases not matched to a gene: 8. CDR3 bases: TGTGCCAGCAGCTTAGGGGTAGTCACAGGGGACACTGAAGCTTTCTTT. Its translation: CASSLGVVTGDTEAFF.

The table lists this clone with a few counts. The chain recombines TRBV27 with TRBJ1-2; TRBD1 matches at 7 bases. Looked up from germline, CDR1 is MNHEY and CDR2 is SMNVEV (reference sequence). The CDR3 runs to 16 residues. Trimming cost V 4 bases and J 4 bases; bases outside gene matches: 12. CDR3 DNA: TGTGCCAGCAGTTCTCATCCCGACAGGGTGGGCTATGGCTACACCTTC. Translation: CASSSHPDRVGYGYTF.

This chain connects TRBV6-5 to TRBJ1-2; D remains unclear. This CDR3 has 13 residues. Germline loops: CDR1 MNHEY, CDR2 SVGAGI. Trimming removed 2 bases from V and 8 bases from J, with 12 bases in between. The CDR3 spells CASSYVGDPGYTF. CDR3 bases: TGTGCCAGCAGTTACGTGGGAGATCCGGGCTACACCTTC.

The CDR3 loop reads CASSQGTLTEAFF. CDR3 DNA sequence: TGTGCCAGCAGCCAAGGAACTCTCACTGAAGCTTTCTTT. The chain employs TRBV14 and TRBJ1-1, with D hard to call. The CDR3 spans 13 residues. CDR1 and CDR2 from the germline V gene are SGHDN and FVKESK. Trimming removed 1 base at V and 4 bases at J, with 7 bases between.

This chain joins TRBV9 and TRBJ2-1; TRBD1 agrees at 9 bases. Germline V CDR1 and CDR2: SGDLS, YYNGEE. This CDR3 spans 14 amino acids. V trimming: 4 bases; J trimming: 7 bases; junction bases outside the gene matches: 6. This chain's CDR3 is CASSLRTGENEQFF. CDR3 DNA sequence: TGTGCCAGCAGCCTTCGGACAGGGGAAAATGAGCAGTTCTTC.

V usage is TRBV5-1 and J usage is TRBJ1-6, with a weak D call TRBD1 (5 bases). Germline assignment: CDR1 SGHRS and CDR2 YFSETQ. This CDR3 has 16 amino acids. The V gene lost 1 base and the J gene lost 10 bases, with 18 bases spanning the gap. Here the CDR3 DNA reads TGCGCCAGCAGCTTGTTTCTTCCGGGGGAGGGATCACCCCTCCACTTT. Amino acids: CASSLFLPGEGSPLHF.

The DNA for the CDR3 is TGTGCCAGCAGTGTAGCGGGCTGGAACGAGCAGTACTTC. This gives the protein CASSVAGWNEQYF. V and J are TRBV27 and TRBJ2-7; 7 nucleotides match TRBD2. Losses at the gene ends were 5 bases for V and 5 bases for J; bases not matched to a gene: 6. The CDR3 covers 13 residues. Germline CDR1 and CDR2: MNHEY and SMNVEV (reference sequence).

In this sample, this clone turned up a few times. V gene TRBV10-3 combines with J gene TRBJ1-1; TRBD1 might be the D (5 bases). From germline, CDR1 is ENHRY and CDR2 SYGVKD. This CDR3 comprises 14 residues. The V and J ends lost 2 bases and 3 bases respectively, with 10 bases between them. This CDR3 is CAISEVRADTEAFF. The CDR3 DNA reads TGTGCCATCAGTGAGGTCAGGGCAGACACTGAAGCTTTCTTT.

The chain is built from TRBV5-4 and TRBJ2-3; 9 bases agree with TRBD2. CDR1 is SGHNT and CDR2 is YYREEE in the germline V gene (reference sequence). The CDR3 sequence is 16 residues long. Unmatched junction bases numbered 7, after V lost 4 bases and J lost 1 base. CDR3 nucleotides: TGTGCCAGCAGCCGTAGCGGGAGTATTGGCACAGATACGCAGTATTTT. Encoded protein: CASSRSGSIGTDTQYF.

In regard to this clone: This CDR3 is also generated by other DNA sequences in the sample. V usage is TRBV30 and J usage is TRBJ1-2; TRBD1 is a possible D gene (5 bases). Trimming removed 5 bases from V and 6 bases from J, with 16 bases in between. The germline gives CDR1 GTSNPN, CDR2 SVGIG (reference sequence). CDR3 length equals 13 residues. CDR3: CAWAGSPRDGYTF. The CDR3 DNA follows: TGTGCCTGGGCAGGGTCCCCCCGTGATGGCTACACCTTC.

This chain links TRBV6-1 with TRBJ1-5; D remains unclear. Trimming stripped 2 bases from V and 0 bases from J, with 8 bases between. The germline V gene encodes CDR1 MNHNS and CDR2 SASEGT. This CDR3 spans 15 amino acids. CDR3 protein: CASSEPSVSNQPQHF. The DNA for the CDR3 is TGTGCCAGCAGTGAACCCTCAGTTAGCAATCAGCCCCAGCATTTT.

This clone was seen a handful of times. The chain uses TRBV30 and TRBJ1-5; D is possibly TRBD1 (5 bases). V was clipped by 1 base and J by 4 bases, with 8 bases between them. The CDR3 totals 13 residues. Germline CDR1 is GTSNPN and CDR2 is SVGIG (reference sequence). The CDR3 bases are TGTGCCTGGAGTGGGCAGGGAAATCAGCCCCAGCATTTT. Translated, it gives CAWSGQGNQPQHF.

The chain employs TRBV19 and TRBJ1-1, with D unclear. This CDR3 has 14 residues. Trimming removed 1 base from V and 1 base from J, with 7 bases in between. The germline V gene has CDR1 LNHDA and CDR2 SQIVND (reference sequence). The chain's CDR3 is CASSIGPKNTEAFF. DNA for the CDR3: TGTGCCAGTAGTATAGGCCCTAAGAACACTGAAGCTTTCTTT.

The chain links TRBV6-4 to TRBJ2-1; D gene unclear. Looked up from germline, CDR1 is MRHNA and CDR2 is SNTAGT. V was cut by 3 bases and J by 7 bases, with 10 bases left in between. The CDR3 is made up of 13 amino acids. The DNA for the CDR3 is TGTGCCAGCAGTGATCGGAGTGTGAATGAGCAGTTCTTC. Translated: CASSDRSVNEQFF.

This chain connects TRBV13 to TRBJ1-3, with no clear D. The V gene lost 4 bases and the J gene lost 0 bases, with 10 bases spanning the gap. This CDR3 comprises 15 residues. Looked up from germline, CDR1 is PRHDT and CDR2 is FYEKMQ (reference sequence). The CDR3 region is CASSSSYTSGNTIYF. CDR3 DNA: TGTGCCAGCAGCTCTAGCTACACCTCTGGAAACACCATATATTTT.

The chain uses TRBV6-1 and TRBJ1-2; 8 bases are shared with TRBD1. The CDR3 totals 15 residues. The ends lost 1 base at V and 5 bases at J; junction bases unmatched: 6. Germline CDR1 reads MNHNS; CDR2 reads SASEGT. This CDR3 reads CASSEEPGTGYGYTF. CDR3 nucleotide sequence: TGTGCCAGCAGTGAAGAACCAGGGACAGGTTATGGCTACACCTTC.

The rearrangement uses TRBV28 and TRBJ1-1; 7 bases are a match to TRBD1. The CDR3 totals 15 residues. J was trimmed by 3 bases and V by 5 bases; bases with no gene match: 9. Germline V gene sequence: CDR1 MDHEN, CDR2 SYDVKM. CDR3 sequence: CASSHPTGRYTEAFF. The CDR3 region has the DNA TGTGCCAGCAGTCACCCGACAGGGAGGTACACTGAAGCTTTCTTT.

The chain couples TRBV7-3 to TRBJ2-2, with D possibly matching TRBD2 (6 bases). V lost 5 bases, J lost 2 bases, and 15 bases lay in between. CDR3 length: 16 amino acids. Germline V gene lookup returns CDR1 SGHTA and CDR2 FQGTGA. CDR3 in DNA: TGTGCCAGCAGCCCCTCGGTCGGGAGCAACACCGGGGAGCTGTTTTTT. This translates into CASSPSVGSNTGELFF. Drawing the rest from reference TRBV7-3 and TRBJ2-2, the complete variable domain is GAGVSQTPSNKVTEKGKYVELRCDPISGHTALYWYRQSLGQGPEFLIYFQGTGAADDSGLPNDRFFAVRPEGSVSTLKIQRTERGDSAVYLCASSPSVGSNTGELFFGEGSRLTVL.